This entry lists 17 T cell receptor beta chains sequenced from one sample in a study of cytomegalovirus exposure and HLA in healthy donors. Primers included in the PCR were 60 Vbeta and 13 Jbeta primers. Assay used: immunoSEQ multiplex PCR; TCRdb lists only in-frame clones, some missing. The sample shows over 130,000 clones, 82% of them seen only once. The sample taken for sequencing was PBMCs. Every receptor here comes from a male donor in good health and CMV-seronegative.

The V and J genes are TRBV4-3 and TRBJ2-7; 11 nucleotides match TRBD1. Germline CDR1 is LGHNA and CDR2 is YSLEER. The length of the CDR3 is 13 residues. After removal of 4 bases from V and 4 bases from J, the junction contained 0 bases not matched to a gene. CDR3 DNA sequence: TGCGCCAGCAGCCGGGACAGGGGGTACGAGCAGTACTTC. Protein: CASSRDRGYEQYF.

This clone was counted only a few times. The chain uses TRBV4-2 and TRBJ1-1; 11 nucleotides match TRBD1. V dropped 5 bases and J dropped 4; count of bases not matched to a gene: 15. The CDR3 is 18 amino acids. CDR1 is LGHNA and CDR2 is YNFKEQ in the germline V gene. CDR3 DNA sequence: TGTGCCAGCAGCAGTCGGGACAGGGGGTTCGCTGCTCTCACTGAAGCTTTCTTT. It translates to CASSSRDRGFAALTEAFF.

V is TRBV10-1 and J is TRBJ1-5; D gene unclear. V lost 9 bases to trimming and J lost 3 bases, with 18 bases between them. The CDR3 covers 15 residues. Looked up from germline, CDR1 is WNHNN and CDR2 is SYGVQD (reference sequence). The CDR3: CARNPGKGDNQPQHF. In DNA form, the CDR3 reads TGCGCCAGAAATCCGGGTAAAGGTGACAATCAGCCCCAGCATTTT.

The chain recombines TRBV4-3 with TRBJ2-5, with 12 bases lining up with TRBD2. V shed 1 base and J 6 bases; nucleotides not matched to a gene: 6. CDR3 length equals 16 residues. Germline V gives CDR1 LGHNA, CDR2 YSLEER. Written as DNA, the CDR3 is TGCGCCAGCAGCCAAGTGACTAGCGGGAGTATTAAGACCCAGTACTTC. Residues: CASSQVTSGSIKTQYF.

The J gene is TRBJ2-5, the V gene TRBV15, with TRBD1 identical over 9 bases. Germline CDR1 LNHNV, CDR2 YYDKDF (reference sequence). V shed 6 bases and J 2 bases; nucleotides not matched to a gene: 7. The CDR3 contains 15 residues. In nucleotides, the CDR3 is TGTGCCACCAGAAACCGGGACAGGGTTCAAGAGACCCAGTACTTC. Amino acid sequence: CATRNRDRVQETQYF.

This clone has more than one count but fewer than ten. The chain's CDR3 is CASSLLADTDTQYF. CDR3 bases: TGTGCCAGCAGCTTACTAGCGGACACAGATACGCAGTATTTT. This chain links TRBV7-6 with TRBJ2-3; TRBD2 matches 7 bases. The CDR3 is made up of 14 amino acids. V dropped 2 bases and J dropped 2; count of bases not matched to a gene: 1. Germline V CDR1 and CDR2: SGHVS, FNYEAQ.

The chain couples TRBV7-8 to TRBJ2-3; TRBD2 matches at 8 bases. J lost 3 bases, V lost 3 bases, and 2 bases had no gene match. The CDR3 has 14 residues. Germline loops: CDR1 SGHVS, CDR2 FQNEAQ. The CDR3 sequence is CASSFAGGTDTQYF. The CDR3 DNA reads TGTGCCAGCAGCTTCGCGGGAGGAACAGATACGCAGTATTTT. Variable domain in full (rest from reference TRBV7-8 and TRBJ2-3): GAGVSQSPRYKVAKRGQDVALRCDPISGHVSLFWYQQALGQGPEFLTYFQNEAQLDKSGLPSDRFFAERPEGSVSTLKIQRTQQEDSAVYLCASSFAGGTDTQYFGPGTRLTVL.

This sequence joins TRBV19 and TRBJ2-1, with TRBD2 matching over 9 bases. After removal of 5 bases from V and 6 bases from J, the junction contained 5 bases not matched to a gene. The CDR3 covers 14 residues. Looked up from germline, CDR1 is LNHDA and CDR2 is SQIVND (reference sequence). The CDR3 DNA reads as TGTGCCAGTAGTCGGGTTAGCGGGAGCAATGAGCAGTTCTTC. This translates into CASSRVSGSNEQFF.

V and J are TRBV27 and TRBJ2-2, with 7 nucleotides matching TRBD2. The CDR3 loop spans 14 amino acids. Germline CDR1 reads MNHEY; CDR2 reads SMNVEV (reference sequence). The junction had 7 bases not matched to a gene; V was cut back by 6 bases and J by 6 bases. The CDR3: CASSSPTSPGELFF. CDR3 sequence (DNA): TGTGCCAGCAGCTCCCCGACTAGCCCCGGGGAGCTGTTTTTT.

This sequence joins TRBV30 and TRBJ1-1; no clear D gene. Trimming stripped 1 base from V and 7 bases from J, with 10 bases between. Germline V lookup: CDR1 GTSNPN, CDR2 SVGIG (reference sequence). The CDR3 totals 12 residues. The CDR3 spells CAWSGIGSEAFF. CDR3 DNA sequence: TGTGCCTGGAGTGGGATAGGGAGTGAAGCTTTCTTT.

The J gene is TRBJ2-7, the V gene TRBV30; TRBD2 matches 7 bases. Germline lookup yields CDR1 GTSNPN and CDR2 SVGIG (reference sequence). This CDR3 has 18 amino acids. Trimming at V came to 4 bases and at J to 0 bases, leaving 18 bases not matched to a gene. The chain's CDR3 is CAWKKRGVGLRTSYEQYF. The DNA for the CDR3 is TGTGCCTGGAAAAAGCGGGGCGTTGGACTGCGGACCTCCTACGAGCAGTACTTC.

The rearrangement joins TRBV2 to TRBJ2-7; 11 nucleotides agree with TRBD2. V was pared by 5 bases and J by 1 base, with 4 bases of the junction left unmatched. Germline CDR1 is SNHLY and CDR2 is FYNNEI. This CDR3 spans 15 amino acids. Written as DNA, the CDR3 is TGTGCCAGCAGTCCCCGACTAGCGGGGTCCTACGAGCAGTACTTC. Translating gives CASSPRLAGSYEQYF.

The chain carries TRBV30 and TRBJ2-5; the D gene is possibly TRBD2 (5 bases). The V gene lost 3 bases and the J gene lost 2 bases, with 10 bases spanning the gap. The CDR3 consists of 13 residues. The germline gives CDR1 GTSNPN, CDR2 SVGIG (reference sequence). The CDR3 sequence: CAWSPGTQETQYF. The CDR3, as DNA: TGTGCCTGGAGCCCGGGAACACAAGAGACCCAGTACTTC.

This chain links TRBV6-6 with TRBJ2-2; 11 nucleotides agree with TRBD1. With 2 bases clipped from V and 6 bases from J, the junction kept 5 bases outside the gene matches. Germline CDR1 is MNHNY and CDR2 is SVGAGI (reference sequence). The CDR3 consists of 16 residues. The CDR3 sequence is CASSYTPGQGAGELFF. CDR3 coding DNA: TGTGCCAGCAGTTACACCCCGGGACAGGGGGCCGGGGAGCTGTTTTTT.

The chain has TRBV15 and TRBJ2-3; D is perhaps TRBD1 (6 bases). The germline V gene has CDR1 LNHNV and CDR2 YYDKDF (reference sequence). This CDR3 has 19 amino acids. The V and J ends lost 5 bases and 3 bases respectively, with 27 bases between them. The CDR3 DNA reads as TGTGCCACCAGCCGAAGAGGAGCGCAGGGGCCCGTGCTTACAGATACGCAGTATTTT. Amino acids: CATSRRGAQGPVLTDTQYF.

The V call is TRBV7-2, the J call TRBJ2-7, with D possibly matching TRBD2 (5 bases). The CDR3 is 15 residues long. CDR1 is SGHTA, CDR2 FQGNSA, per germline. Trimming pared 6 bases from V and 4 bases from J, leaving 19 bases between. The CDR3 loop reads CASSLALNGVYEQYF. In DNA, the CDR3 is TGTGCCAGCAGTCTAGCCCTTAACGGGGTATACGAGCAGTACTTC. Complete variable domain (other parts from reference TRBV7-2 and TRBJ2-7): GAGVSQSPSNKVTEKGKDVELRCDPISGHTALYWYRQSLGQGLEFLIYFQGNSAPDKSGLPSDRFSAERTGGSVSTLTIQRTQQEDSAVYLCASSLALNGVYEQYFGPGTRLTVT.

The chain couples TRBV4-2 to TRBJ2-5; TRBD2 matches at 12 bases. V lost 2 bases to trimming and J lost 5 bases; unmatched junction nucleotides: 6. This CDR3 is 16 amino acids long. CDR1 is LGHNA and CDR2 is YNFKEQ in the germline V gene. The CDR3 loop reads CASSQRLAGVGETQYF. The CDR3 nucleotides read TGTGCCAGCAGCCAAAGACTAGCGGGAGTCGGGGAGACCCAGTACTTC.